What follows are 8 T cell receptor beta chains derived from one specimen sequenced in a study of shared clonotypes between healthy human individuals. Sequencing used immunoSEQ multiplex PCR; TCRdb keeps in-frame clones, though not all of them. The repertoire consists of 700,000 or so clones, with roughly 78% occurring once and the leading ten covering about 1.8%. Sample: memory CD4+ T cells sorted from blood. The sample's subset: CD45RA-negative fraction. The receptors derive from a woman in her 30s in good health.

This clone was counted a single time. The rearrangement links TRBV6-5 to TRBJ1-2; no firm D call. V was cut by 5 bases and J by 2 bases, with 15 bases left in between. Germline loops: CDR1 MNHEY, CDR2 SVGAGI. This CDR3 region has 15 residues. CDR3 sequence (DNA): TGTGCCAGCAGTCCCCGGGCGGGTCAAAACTATGGCTACACCTTC. This sequence encodes CASSPRAGQNYGYTF.

J is TRBJ2-3 and V is TRBV18, with D uncertain. Trimming stripped 2 bases from V and 3 bases from J, with 15 bases between. CDR3 length: 16 amino acids. The germline V gene has CDR1 KGHSH and CDR2 LQKENI. The CDR3 nucleotides are TGTGCCAGCTCACCAGCCCAGGTTGGGATTACAGATACGCAGTATTTT. Translation: CASSPAQVGITDTQYF.

On this clone: This may be a read error: a much more frequent sequence differs by one nucleotide. The chain joins TRBV29-1 to TRBJ1-1; no clear D gene. The germline V gene encodes CDR1 SQVTM and CDR2 ANQGSEA. The CDR3 contains 11 residues. The V and J ends lost 3 bases and 1 base respectively, with 3 bases between them. CDR3 residues: CSVEANTEAFF. The CDR3 nucleotides are TGCAGCGTTGAGGCGAACACTGAAGCTTTCTTT.

This clone occurred a few times. The genes are TRBV5-1 and TRBJ1-2; TRBD1 matches at 9 bases. From germline, CDR1 is SGHRS and CDR2 YFSETQ. The CDR3 has 14 amino acids. J was trimmed by 6 bases and V by 0 bases; bases with no gene match: 3. CDR3 in DNA: TGCGCCAGCAGCTTGGGACAGGGGGAACATGGCTACACCTTC. Protein product: CASSLGQGEHGYTF.

This clone was detected only a few times. The chain employs TRBV27 and TRBJ2-7, with a possible D match to TRBD2 (6 bases). Between the trimmed V and J ends, which lost 8 bases and 4 bases, there was a span of 15 bases. This CDR3 has 13 residues. Germline V lookup: CDR1 MNHEY, CDR2 SMNVEV (reference sequence). CDR3 amino acids: CASQRAGRYEQYF. CDR3 nucleotide sequence: TGTGCCAGCCAAAGGGCAGGGAGGTACGAGCAGTACTTC.

In its sample, this clone was seen a few times. The chain is built from TRBV19 and TRBJ2-2, with a weak D call TRBD2 (5 bases). V shed 4 bases and J shed 0 bases, with 9 bases lying between them. From germline, CDR1 is LNHDA and CDR2 SQIVND (reference sequence). The CDR3 is 15 residues long. CDR3 nucleotides: TGTGCCAGTAGTAAACTAGTTACGAACACCGGGGAGCTGTTTTTT. Residues: CASSKLVTNTGELFF.

The chain uses TRBV6-6 and TRBJ1-5, with a weak D call TRBD1 (5 bases). Per the germline V gene, CDR1 is MNHNY and CDR2 is SVGAGI (reference sequence). The V and J ends lost 6 bases and 3 bases respectively, with 6 bases between them. The CDR3 has 12 amino acids. DNA for the CDR3: TGTGCCAGCAGCAGGGACAATCAGCCCCAGCATTTT. Its translation is CASSRDNQPQHF.

The chain is built from TRBV11-2 and TRBJ2-7; D call uncertain. Trimming took off 3 bases at V and 4 bases at J, with 7 bases between the two ends. This CDR3 contains 12 residues. Germline values: CDR1 SGHAT, CDR2 FQNNGV. CDR3 amino acids: CASSFRTYEQYF. The CDR3 bases are TGTGCCAGCAGCTTTAGAACTTACGAGCAGTACTTC. The full variable domain, with the rest looked up from reference TRBV11-2 and TRBJ2-7, is EAGVAQSPRYKIIEKRQSVAFWCNPISGHATLYWYQQILGQGPKLLIQFQNNGVVDDSQLPKDRFSAERLKGVDSTLKIQPAKLEDSAVYLCASSFRTYEQYFGPGTRLTVT.